This T cell receptor (beta chain) came from a study of cytomegalovirus exposure and HLA in healthy donors (dated by TCRdb to about 2017). For context, the study as a whole: An earlier analysis of a few hundred of the donors reported approximately 280 Gb of sequence data and around 110 million unique TCR beta sequences obtained from about 180 million T cells. Both class I and class II loci were covered by HLA typing, at four-digit resolution. Using immunosequencing, the study profiled T cell repertoires from 640 or so subjects and related those repertoires to cytomegalovirus serostatus. Donor age, sex, ethnicity and CMV serostatus were compiled alongside the repertoire data. A later genetic analysis took genome-wide SNP genotypes for about 55% of the 666 donors and used that subset as a discovery cohort. In the later analysis, no new phenotypic data were used to find candidate immune exposures; instead, reliance was placed on TCR beta sequences and their occurrence across donors. The study combined high-throughput TCR immunosequencing, statistical association of individual TCRs with disease status, and machine learning to predict cytomegalovirus infection status. Among about 400 genotyped donors of the cohort, an average of approximately 200,000 unique TCR beta nucleotide sequences was sequenced per donor, of which 15% to 20% were non-productive. The number of donors typed differed by locus, with roughly 629-640 for A, B, C, DRB1 and DQB1, approximately 500 for DQA1, 606 for DPA1, and some 440 for DPB1. The study was designed to test whether signatures of past pathogen exposure could be identified by cataloging public T cell receptors. To study patterns of TCR occurrence, a later analysis re-analyzed previously published TCR beta repertoires from under 750 donors and added high-resolution HLA genotyping. Among the roughly 400 genotyped donors, 75% to 90% belonged to the genetic ancestry cluster associated with self-reported Caucasian donors. Roughly 300 gigabases of sequencing data and around 80 million unique TCR sequences made up an early release that covered approximately 700 HLA-typed donors. In an earlier analysis of roughly 540 of the donors, high-throughput TCR beta sequencing was used to judge whether each TCR beta V gene segment behaved as functional or pseudogenic. In addition to the first cohort of roughly 700 subjects, a separate validation cohort of some 120 different subjects was used. Several DR-DQ haplotypes were treated as single units for association and clustering because of strong linkage in the cohort. Every discovery cohort repertoire had been produced on one sequencing platform.

General findings and caveats noted by the study authors: The authors suggested that the approach could potentially be extended to other disease states and immunological phenotypes. In vitro tests confirmed that a few of the cytomegalovirus-associated TCR beta chains recognize cytomegalovirus antigens. Roughly uniform sequencing depth across donors was assumed in presence/absence analyses, although this assumption may not hold. Across donors, most TCR sequences were observed very rarely, whereas some public TCRs were present in many individuals. Assigning TCR associations to individual alleles was difficult when HLA alleles, especially DR and DQ, strongly co-occurred. In a later analysis, several top co-occurrence clusters were reported to appear linked to parvovirus B19, influenza, CMV and Epstein-Barr virus. A further reported finding was that TCR beta sequences accurately predicted the HLA-A and HLA-B alleles for most subjects in the first cohort. Some IMGT-functional V segments, including TRBV6-2 and TRBV6-3, could not be distinguished by the 87-base-pair reads and were therefore excluded. Most CMV-associated TCR beta chains appeared to be HLA-restricted in a later analysis, and the HLA associations seemed to be driven largely by CMV exposure. An association between a missense DCLRE1C variant and V-gene and J-gene trimming of TCR beta chains was found in a later genetic analysis and replicated in an independent cohort. The cohort was sequenced for TCR beta chains only, and without alpha or paired-chain data the features that could be detected were limited. Linkage disequilibrium might explain the correlated functional status among segregating V segments, but an unknown experimental factor could not be ruled out. In an earlier analysis of around 500 of the donors, most TCR beta V segments appeared in productive rearrangements about 90% or about 30% of the time, broadly matching IMGT annotations. A later genetic analysis reported fewer N-insertions in productive TCRs among donors in an Asian-associated ancestry cluster than the roughly 690-donor mean. Cytomegalovirus status was reported to be diagnosed by the classifier with high specificity and sensitivity in both the original and validation cohorts. In a later analysis, around 15,000 TCR beta sequences were associated with specific HLA alleles at a false discovery rate of 0.05. In a later analysis, HLA-associated TCR beta chains showed more clonal expansion and lower generation probabilities than non-associated chains that were equally common. The only immune exposure information available for the cohort was CMV serostatus. About 17 rarely observed V segments, including chromosome 9 orphons, were excluded from the earlier analysis of about 500 of the donors because counts were too low. Because HLA typing was unavailable for some donors at each locus, only the typed subset was used in association tests. A group of highly shared sequence variants was considered likely to be a technical artifact of the sequencing pipeline. The study gave a list of some 150 TCR beta chains associated with cytomegalovirus. In a later analysis, the rate of TCR association differed among HLA loci, with DRB1 alleles having the most associated TCRs and HLA-C alleles having the fewest.

Receptor amplification or capture employed the immunoSEQ multiplex PCR assay. A mixture of 60 forward primers for TCR Vbeta segments and 13 reverse primers for TCR Jbeta segments was used in the multiplex PCR. Amplification of the CDR3 region of rearranged TCR beta genes was performed with a multiplex PCR assay on genomic DNA. The Illumina HiSeq System was used to sequence the amplified TCR beta libraries as 87-base-pair reads. Per the original workflow: A later analysis tallied 75 million to 85 million unique TCR beta chains across the 666 repertoires, and approximately 12 million of those chains were shared by two or more donors. A nearest-neighbor algorithm error-corrected the raw reads and collapsed the reads into unique sequences, merging closely related sequences to remove PCR and sequencing errors. To assign V, D and J gene segments, CDR3 sequences were aligned to IMGT reference sequences. For a sequence to be retained, a match of at least six nucleotides to both a V gene segment and a J gene segment was required. A rearrangement was called productive if the CDR3 had no stop codons and remained in frame with V and J, and every other rearrangement was called non-productive. Following IMGT convention, CDR3 was defined as the stretch from the second conserved V-encoded cysteine to the conserved J-encoded phenylalanine. In an earlier analysis of 550 to 650 of the donors, sequences lacking an unambiguous match to a single V gene segment were excluded. In an earlier analysis of several hundred of the donors, V segments were called functional above 56.7% productive rearrangements and were called segregating when the between-donor standard deviation exceeded 5%. A statistical classification framework was built to diagnose cytomegalovirus status from the catalog of TCR beta chain sequences. In a later analysis, TCR nucleotide sequences were compared against IMGT/GENE-DB human TR gene sequences so that V and J genes could be assigned. The TCRdist pipeline was used in a later analysis to assign CDR3 sequences and most-parsimonious VDJ recombination scenarios. In a later analysis, each TCR beta chain was defined by its CDR3 amino acid sequence together with its V-gene family, and reads without a unique V-gene family were excluded. As a way to deal with suspected cross-contamination and a sequencing artifact, a later analysis dropped approximately 570 nucleotide sequences that were highly shared and had low generation probability. A later analysis calculated a clonal expansion index for each public chain from normalized within-repertoire ranks of inferred template counts. In a later analysis, generation probabilities were computed using a VDJ recombination model fitted to out-of-frame rearrangements, and the results were checked against IGoR. In a later analysis, hypergeometric tests were used to score TCR-TCR, TCR-HLA and TCR-CMV co-occurrence, with a repertoire-size bias correction applied to TCR pairs. In a later analysis, false discovery rates were estimated by permuting HLA or CMV assignments 20 times. In a later analysis, co-occurring TCRs were grouped with DBSCAN, and TCRdist sequence similarity was added when clustering was performed within HLA-allele-positive subsets. For co-occurrence clustering, repertoires with fewer than 30,000 or more than 120,000 public chains were excluded, along with four to six repertoires with anomalous nucleotide sharing. Held by TCRdb, this immuneACCESS table contains in-frame sequences only and omits some clones. Under half of the omission traces to an unresolved V gene where checked; the cause of the rest is unknown. The V and J calls and clone size are taken from that table; D and trimming were inferred from the DNA. Present in this sample are 150,000 to 200,000 clones, more than 60% of which were seen just once. 1.4% of the sample rests with the top ten.

CDR3 length: 14 amino acids, cysteine to phenylalanine. The sequence is cut down to CDR3 DNA, 42 bases in frame from base 1. Reading the germline V gene gives CDR1 MNHEY and CDR2 SVGAGI. Trimming leaves V shorter by 5 bases and J shorter by 8 bases, with the junction holding 8 bases beyond the gene matches. In the case of this clone: The specificity of this receptor is unknown. No base qualities exist here, and no much larger clone lies one base off it.

The cohort consisted of fewer than 700 healthy bone marrow donors. At the time of sampling, every cohort member was nominally healthy, though immune exposures that went unrecorded were likely present. The donor was CMV seronegative and was included in the group of 352 seronegative cohort members. Every donor gave a peripheral blood sample, and the peripheral blood mononuclear cells from that sample were used for TCR beta sequencing. Genomic DNA extraction from the blood cell samples was performed with the Qiagen DNeasy Blood Extraction Kit. Sequencing was done on a sample of PBMCs. This sequence originates from a young man in good health and CMV-seronegative. The sequence links TRBV6-5 to TRBJ2-1, with 8 bases in between that match TRBD2. The bases are TGTGCCAGCAGTCCTCCGGGACTAGGGGATGAGCAGTTCTTC. Translated, this is CASSPPGLGDEQFF.